This is a list of T cell receptor beta chains from one sample in a study of T cell responses to AZD1222 COVID-19 vaccine. Assay used: immunoSEQ multiplex PCR; TCRdb lists only in-frame clones, some missing. This sample has 70,000 or so clones; less than 85% occur once, and the top ten carry approximately 23%. The material was peripheral blood, obtained 28 days after the second AZD1222 dose. These receptor sequences come from an adult who received the AZD1222 COVID-19 vaccine. Each CDR3 is given without its conserved first and last residue. The D gene is left open where the match is weak. Rows may omit the clone size; those that give it use once, few, many or a size class.

V: TRBV14; size: -; D: TRBD2; J: TRBJ2-1; CDR3: ASTQWTSGRVNEQF
V: TRBV27; size: -; D: -; J: TRBJ1-1; CDR3: ASSYGRRTEAF
V: TRBV19; size: -; D: -; J: TRBJ1-4; CDR3: ASSRSGNEKLF
V: TRBV6-5; size: -; D: -; J: TRBJ1-1; CDR3: ASSRQEGKEAF
V: TRBV6-5; size: -; D: -; J: TRBJ1-2; CDR3: ASSQGFGYT
V: TRBV7-6; size: -; D: TRBD2; J: TRBJ2-7; CDR3: ASRGEVSGGYEQY
V: TRBV14; size: -; D: TRBD2; J: TRBJ2-3; CDR3: ASSQRKRERTDTQY
V: TRBV5-4; size: -; D: -; J: TRBJ1-1; CDR3: ASSLRGTGSRDTEAF
V: TRBV5-1; size: -; D: -; J: TRBJ1-2; CDR3: ASSLGQLDYGYT
V: TRBV5-4; size: -; D: -; J: TRBJ1-2; CDR3: ASSLWQEGYT
V: TRBV18; size: -; D: -; J: TRBJ2-5; CDR3: ASSLRGETQY
V: TRBV24-1; size: -; D: -; J: TRBJ2-3; CDR3: ATSDAGDREDTQY
V: TRBV7-9; size: -; D: -; J: TRBJ2-1; CDR3: ASSLTQGQLNEQF
V: TRBV25-1; size: -; D: -; J: TRBJ1-4; CDR3: ASSDTGREKEKLF
V: TRBV16; size: many; D: -; J: TRBJ1-3; CDR3: ASSQYPARDGNTIY
V: TRBV5-1; size: -; D: TRBD2; J: TRBJ2-4; CDR3: ASSFGSGGNIAGKNIQY
V: TRBV4-1; size: -; D: -; J: TRBJ2-7; CDR3: ASSQDRSYEQY
V: TRBV19; size: -; D: TRBD1; J: TRBJ1-2; CDR3: ASSRDREDYGYT
V: TRBV4-1; size: -; D: TRBD1; J: TRBJ1-2; CDR3: ASSQGQGAIGYT
V: TRBV7-9; size: -; D: -; J: TRBJ2-3; CDR3: ASSPRGAGDTQY
V: TRBV19; size: -; D: -; J: TRBJ1-2; CDR3: ASSILREGGYT
V: TRBV5-1; size: -; D: -; J: TRBJ1-1; CDR3: ASSLTFQAPNTEAF
V: TRBV12-3/TRBV12-4; size: -; D: TRBD1; J: TRBJ1-2; CDR3: ASSSTGGDGYT
V: TRBV5-1; size: -; D: TRBD1; J: TRBJ2-7; CDR3: ASSRTGAYEQY
V: TRBV2; size: -; D: -; J: TRBJ1-5; CDR3: ASTPQEGGAWPQH
V: TRBV7-9; size: -; D: -; J: TRBJ1-5; CDR3: ASSLGQNQPQH
V: TRBV5-1; size: -; D: TRBD1; J: TRBJ1-2; CDR3: ASTLGTGHYGYT
V: TRBV6-5; size: few; D: -; J: TRBJ2-7; CDR3: ASRYRAGEQY
V: TRBV29-1; size: -; D: -; J: TRBJ1-1; CDR3: SAHLRVYAEAF
V: TRBV9; size: once; D: TRBD2; J: TRBJ2-7; CDR3: ASSGSVRGGEQY
V: TRBV12-3/TRBV12-4; size: -; D: -; J: TRBJ1-2; CDR3: ASSPQGTGYT
V: TRBV5-1; size: -; D: TRBD1; J: TRBJ1-4; CDR3: ASSTSGTGREKLF
V: TRBV5-1; size: once; D: -; J: TRBJ2-7; CDR3: ASSLVSGSEQY
V: TRBV3-1/TRBV3-2; size: -; D: -; J: TRBJ2-3; CDR3: ASSQVDTQY
V: TRBV7-6; size: few; D: -; J: TRBJ2-7; CDR3: ASSLATGSYEQY
V: TRBV3-1/TRBV3-2; size: -; D: TRBD1; J: TRBJ1-2; CDR3: ASSQGDYEGQAF
V: TRBV6-5; size: few; D: TRBD1; J: TRBJ1-2; CDR3: ASGPGQAYGYT
V: TRBV7-9; size: -; D: -; J: TRBJ2-7; CDR3: ASSLDPLGEQY
V: TRBV5-1; size: -; D: -; J: TRBJ2-5; CDR3: ASSLNTLQETQY
V: TRBV2; size: -; D: -; J: TRBJ1-5; CDR3: ASSIQWNQPQH